This TCR beta chain was profiled in a study of blood T cell repertoires in COVID-19 (dated by TCRdb to about 2020). Notes on the research overall: The collaborator samples originated in the United States, Italy and Spain and spanned the acute and convalescent phases of COVID-19. The repertoires were made available in a free public database intended to serve as a resource for research on the immune response to SARS-CoV-2. The prospective study material was composed of cDNA or gDNA derived from T cells, B-cell-depleted T cells, or PBMCs. Samples came from the ongoing ImmuneRACE study (first 160 participants) plus 1,254 subjects from 6 global collaborators. Where available, HLA class I and class II types were obtained from metadata supplied by the sample provider rather than from assay-based typing. A de-identified subject ID, COVID-19 status, age in years and sex were almost always included in the sample metadata. Subjects who had been exposed to COVID-19, were actively infected with it, or had recovered from it provided the deeply sampled blood TCRbeta repertoires that made up the dataset.

Samples from volunteer blood donors who had recovered from COVID-19 were contributed by a second Seattle source. Whole blood was collected in K2EDTA tubes by collaborating institutions according to the institutions' own protocols. Collaborator samples were shipped for TCRbeta analysis as frozen whole blood, isolated PBMCs, or DNA extracted from either sample type. TCRbeta CDR3 regions were amplified from genomic DNA by means of the immunoSEQ Assay, a bias-controlled multiplex PCR. As for the authors' bioinformatics: The number of nucleated cells in each sample was estimated by amplification of reference gene primers within the assay. Sequence reads were collapsed and filtered to measure the absolute abundance of every unique TCRbeta CDR3 rearrangement. For each sample, productive Simpson clonality was calculated by taking the square root of Simpson's diversity index across productive rearrangements. Not all clones reach the TCRdb copy of this immuneACCESS table, which keeps in-frame sequences only. Checked studies attribute under half of the gap to unresolved V genes and leave the rest unexplained. V and J calls and clone size are those listed in that table; D and trimming were worked out from the DNA. In this sample the table shows 150,000 to 200,000 clones, about 85% of which occur a single time. Approximately 1.2% of the sample comes from the top ten.

The V end gives up 1 base and the J end 4 bases, leaving 8 bases in the junction not matched to a gene. The CDR3 numbers 16 residues from cysteine through phenylalanine. Just the 48-base CDR3 DNA is kept, in frame starting at base 1. In the germline V gene (reference sequence), CDR1 corresponds to GTSNPN and CDR2 to SVGIG. Details on this clone: The antigen it binds to is not known. Per-base quality was not reported, and no clone a single base away is much larger than it.

What the authors observed across the whole study: How much clinical and demographic metadata was included differed by source and by participant, and the metadata was provided uncurated.

The source is a man aged 60-69 years who had recovered from COVID-19. The source material was peripheral blood. The chain is encoded by TRBV30 joined to TRBJ2-1; 9 central bases correspond to TRBD1. The CDR3 corresponds to CAWSGKQGALYNEQFF. The bases read TGTGCCTGGAGTGGAAAACAGGGGGCTCTATACAATGAGCAGTTCTTC.